A selection of T cell receptor beta chains follows, all from one sample in a study of response to subunit inactivated influenza vaccine. Each CDR3 protein is one row after TCRdb ran MiXCR on the RT-PCR reads. Of about 480,000 distinct CDR3 sequences listed, about 25% are singletons. Here the sequenced sample was CD4+ T cells sorted from PBMCs, taken more than 4 days after vaccination. The receptors originated from a man between 50 and 59 years old who received an inactivated influenza vaccine. Each CDR3 is given with its conserved first and last residue. The order of the fields is J gene, D gene, clone size, V gene, CDR3 DNA, CDR3 protein. D genes are given only for firm matches. Rows give clone size only sometimes, using once, few, many, or a class for an expanded clone.

>TRBJ1-6|TRBD1|few|TRBV30
TGTGCCTGGAGTGAGGGACAGAATAATTCACCCCTCCACTTT
CAWSEGQNNSPLHF
>TRBJ2-7|-|-|TRBV27
TGTGCCAGCAGTTTATCGGAACCACGAAAGGGCTACGAGCAGTACTTC
CASSLSEPRKGYEQYF
>TRBJ2-1|TRBD2|-|TRBV5-1
TGCGCCAGCAGCCAACTACTAGCGGGAGCCCGAGATGAGCAGTTCTTC
CASSQLLAGARDEQFF
>TRBJ2-3|-|many|TRBV5-1
TGCGCCAGCAGCTTCAGGCCCGGGGAAGATACGCAGTATTTT
CASSFRPGEDTQYF
>TRBJ2-7|-|-|TRBV3-1
TGTGCCAGCAGCCAAGGTCCGGTTTCCTACGAGCAGTACTTC
CASSQGPVSYEQYF
>TRBJ2-7|-|-|TRBV11-2
TGTGCCAGCAGCCGAGGACCCACCGGGATCCAGTACTTC
CASSRGPTGIQYF
>TRBJ2-1|TRBD1|few|TRBV5-1
TGCGCCAGCAGCCGGACAGGGGACCGGGACAATGAGCAGTTCTTC
CASSRTGDRDNEQFF
>TRBJ2-3|-|-|TRBV20-1
TGCAGTGCTGGCTCTAGCGTAAGCACAGATACGCAGTATTTT
CSAGSSVSTDTQYF
>TRBJ2-7|-|few|TRBV7-2
TGTGCCAGCAGCTTACTTAATGCCTACGAGCAGTACTTC
CASSLLNAYEQYF
>TRBJ1-6|TRBD1|few|TRBV20-1
TGCAGTGCTAGGCAGGGGACAGGCAATTCACCCCTCCACTTT
CSARQGTGNSPLHF
>TRBJ2-7|-|-|TRBV20-1
TGCAGTGCTGGGCTAAGGTCTGGAGGTGAGCAGTACTTC
CSAGLRSGGEQYF
>TRBJ1-5|-|-|TRBV10-3
TGTGCCATCAGTGAGTCCTCAGGGGATCAGCCCCAGCATTTT
CAISESSGDQPQHF
>TRBJ2-2|-|-|TRBV7-9
TGTGCCAGCAGCTTAGCGCGGCAGGTCACCGGGGAGCTGTTTTTT
CASSLARQVTGELFF
>TRBJ2-5|-|few|TRBV7-2
TGTGCCAGCAGCTTAGACAGGTCTGGAGAGACCCAGTACTTC
CASSLDRSGETQYF
>TRBJ2-2|-|-|TRBV28
TGTGCCAGCAGTTTGGTCAGGTCGAACACCGGGGAGCTGTTTTTT
CASSLVRSNTGELFF
>TRBJ2-2|-|-|TRBV10-2
TGCGCCAGCAAGGTCCTACCGAACACCGGGGAGCTGTTTTTT
CASKVLPNTGELFF
>TRBJ2-1|-|few|TRBV7-8
TGTGCCAGCAGCCCTCTTCGTCTGGCTAATGAGCAGTTCTTC
CASSPLRLANEQFF
>TRBJ2-5|-|-|TRBV29-1
TGCAGCGTTGAACCCATACAGGGCTTCTGGGAGACCCAGTACTTC
CSVEPIQGFWETQYF
>TRBJ2-2|-|-|TRBV12-5
TGTGCTAGTGGTTTGGTAGGCTTGACAGGCTCGGGCACCGGGGAGCTGTTTTTT
CASGLVGLTGSGTGELFF
>TRBJ1-5|-|-|TRBV24-1
TGTGCCACCAGTGCCGAAAGGGGGCCCCAGCATTTT
CATSAERGPQHF
>TRBJ2-1|TRBD2|few|TRBV7-6
TGTGCCAGCAGCTTATTTCGCGGGGGGGCTTACTACAATGAGCAGTTCTTC
CASSLFRGGAYYNEQFF
>TRBJ2-1|TRBD2|-|TRBV4-2
TGTGCCAGCAGCCCGGCACATTTAGCGGGGGGGCCGAATGAGCAGTTCTTC
CASSPAHLAGGPNEQFF